This T cell receptor beta chain was retrieved from a study of blood T cell repertoires in COVID-19. Study details: Specimens from acute and convalescent COVID-19 originated in the United States, Italy and Spain. The cDNA or gDNA used as material had been derived from T cells, B-cell-depleted T cells, or PBMCs.

Authors' processing steps: How many nucleated cells were present was estimated from reference gene primer amplification. Clones were sequenced by immunoSEQ multiplex PCR, and TCRdb holds only the in-frame ones, with some missing. V and J calls and clone size follow that table, whereas D and trimming were derived from the DNA. The sample lists more than 95,000 clones, 88% occurring once. Sequencing input: peripheral blood. This TCR came from a human donor in a cohort sampled during active COVID-19.

CDR3 sequence (DNA): TGTGCCTGGGGGAGAGGGTCCTGGGGCTACACCTTC. Translated, it gives CAWGRGSWGYTF. This chain joins TRBV30 and TRBJ1-2; D remains unclear. The CDR3 runs 12 residues. Germline V gene lookup returns CDR1 GTSNPN and CDR2 SVGIG (reference sequence). V was trimmed by 5 bases and J by 8 bases, leaving 15 bases between them.